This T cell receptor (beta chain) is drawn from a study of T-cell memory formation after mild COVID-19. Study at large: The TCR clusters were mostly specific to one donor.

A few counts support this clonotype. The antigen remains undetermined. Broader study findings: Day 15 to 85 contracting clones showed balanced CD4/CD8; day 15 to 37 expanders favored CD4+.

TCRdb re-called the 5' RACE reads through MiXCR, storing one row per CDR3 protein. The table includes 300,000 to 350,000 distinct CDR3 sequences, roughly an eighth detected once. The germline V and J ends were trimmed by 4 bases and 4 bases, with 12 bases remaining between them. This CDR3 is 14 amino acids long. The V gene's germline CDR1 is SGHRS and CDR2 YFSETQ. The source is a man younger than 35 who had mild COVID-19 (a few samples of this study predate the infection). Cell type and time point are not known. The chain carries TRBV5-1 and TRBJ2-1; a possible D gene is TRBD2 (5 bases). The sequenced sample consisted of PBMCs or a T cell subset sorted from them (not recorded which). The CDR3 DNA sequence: TGCGCCAGCAGCGGAGGAGAGCTTTACAATGAGCAGTTCTTC. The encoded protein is CASSGGELYNEQFF.